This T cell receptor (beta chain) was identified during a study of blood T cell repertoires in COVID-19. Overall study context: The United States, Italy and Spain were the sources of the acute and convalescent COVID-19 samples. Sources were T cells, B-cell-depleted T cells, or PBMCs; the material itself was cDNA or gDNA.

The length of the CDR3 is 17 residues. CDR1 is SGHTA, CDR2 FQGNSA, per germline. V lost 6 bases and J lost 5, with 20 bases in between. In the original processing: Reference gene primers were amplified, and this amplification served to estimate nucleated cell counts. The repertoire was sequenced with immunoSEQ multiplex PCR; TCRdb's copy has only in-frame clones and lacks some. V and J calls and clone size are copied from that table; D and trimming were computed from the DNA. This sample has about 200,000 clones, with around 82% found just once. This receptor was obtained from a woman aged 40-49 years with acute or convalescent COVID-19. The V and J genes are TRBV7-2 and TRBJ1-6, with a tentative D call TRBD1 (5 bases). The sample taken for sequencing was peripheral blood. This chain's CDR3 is CASSMDWVTVNNSPLHF. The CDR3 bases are TGTGCCAGCAGTATGGATTGGGTGACAGTCAATAATTCACCCCTCCACTTT.